The 20 T cell receptor beta chains listed next were all sequenced from one sample in a study of blood T cell repertoires in COVID-19. Clones were read by immunoSEQ multiplex PCR, and TCRdb kept only the in-frame ones, dropping some. The table records under 400,000 clones, approximately 86% of them present only once. Material: PBMCs or T cells enriched from blood (not recorded which). Source of these receptors: a woman aged 40 to 50 with acute COVID-19.

The V call is TRBV12-3 or TRBV12-4, the J call TRBJ1-3; no firm D call. The CDR3 is 13 amino acids. V lost 7 bases and J 8 bases, leaving 15 bases between the germline ends. CDR3 loop: CASTVAAVYTIYF. The CDR3 nucleotides are TGTGCCAGCACGGTAGCCGCGGTTTACACCATATATTTT.

V gene TRBV9 combines with J gene TRBJ2-7, with 7 bases lining up with TRBD1. Trimming took 4 bases from V and 4 from J; bases not matched to a gene: 11. Germline CDR1 is SGDLS and CDR2 is YYNGEE. The CDR3 length is 15 residues. CDR3 sequence (DNA): TGTGCCAGCAGCCGGCAGGGGGATCCCCTTTACGAGCAGTACTTC. Protein sequence: CASSRQGDPLYEQYF.

This rearrangement joins TRBV5-1 to TRBJ2-1, with no clear D. In germline, CDR1 is SGHRS, CDR2 YFSETQ. Trimming took 0 bases from V and 0 from J, leaving 10 bases between them. This CDR3 has 16 amino acids. The DNA for the CDR3 is TGCGCCAGCAGCTTGGTGGCGGCGAGCTCCTACAATGAGCAGTTCTTC. This codes for CASSLVAASSYNEQFF.

The chain joins TRBV5-5 to TRBJ1-2; 7 bases agree with TRBD1. Per germline, CDR1 SGHKS and CDR2 YYEKEE (reference sequence). Germline trimming cut 4 bases from V and 3 bases from J; bases unmatched to any gene: 9. The CDR3 covers 15 residues. CDR3 protein: CASSLRDSPDYGYTF. The CDR3 region has the DNA TGTGCCAGCAGCCTCCGGGACAGCCCAGACTATGGCTACACCTTC.

This chain links TRBV11-2 with TRBJ1-2, with D perhaps matching TRBD1 (6 bases). Per germline, CDR1 SGHAT and CDR2 FQNNGV. The CDR3 totals 15 residues. Trimming took 3 bases from V and 6 from J, leaving 17 bases between them. The CDR3, as DNA: TGTGCCAGCAGCTTGCATGTACAGGGCCTTGATGGCTACACCTTC. This codes for CASSLHVQGLDGYTF. The full variable domain, rest sourced from reference TRBV11-2 and TRBJ1-2, is EAGVAQSPRYKIIEKRQSVAFWCNPISGHATLYWYQQILGQGPKLLIQFQNNGVVDDSQLPKDRFSAERLKGVDSTLKIQPAKLEDSAVYLCASSLHVQGLDGYTFGSGTRLTVV.

The chain links TRBV7-2 to TRBJ2-5, with 15 positions matching TRBD2. CDR3 length: 17 amino acids. Germline V gene sequence: CDR1 SGHTA, CDR2 FQGNSA. The V gene end was trimmed by 5 bases and the J gene end by 1 base; junction bases not matched to a gene: 5. The CDR3 bases are TGTGCCAGCAGCCCCCGGACTAGCGGGAGGGCCCAAGAGACCCAGTACTTC. Its translation: CASSPRTSGRAQETQYF.

The chain combines TRBV7-9 with TRBJ2-7; 11 bases are a match to TRBD2. V lost 5 bases to trimming and J lost 2 bases; unmatched junction nucleotides: 11. CDR3 length: 17 amino acids. Germline CDR1 SEHNR, CDR2 FQNEAQ (reference sequence). The CDR3 spells CASSNQLGTSGAYEQYF. CDR3 nucleotide sequence: TGTGCCAGCAGCAACCAACTGGGGACTAGCGGAGCCTACGAGCAGTACTTC. Drawing the rest from reference TRBV7-9 and TRBJ2-7, the complete variable domain is DTGVSQNPRHKITKRGQNVTFRCDPISEHNRLYWYRQTLGQGPEFLTYFQNEAQLEKSRLLSDRFSAERPKGSFSTLEIQRTEQGDSAMYLCASSNQLGTSGAYEQYFGPGTRLTVT.

This chain connects TRBV7-9 to TRBJ2-2; the D gene is possibly TRBD1 (6 bases). The CDR3 runs to 14 residues. Trimming took 3 bases from V and 5 from J, leaving 10 bases between them. CDR1 and CDR2 (germline): SEHNR, FQNEAQ (reference sequence). CDR3 nucleotides: TGTGCCAGCAGCTTCGCGAGGGGGACCGGGGAGCTGTTTTTT. Translating gives CASSFARGTGELFF.

The J gene is TRBJ2-7, the V gene TRBV28; D is perhaps TRBD1 (6 bases). This CDR3 region has 12 residues. The germline gives CDR1 MDHEN, CDR2 SYDVKM. V was cut by 5 bases and J by 2 bases, with 7 bases left in between. CDR3 DNA: TGTGCCAGCAGTAAGGGGGCCTACGAGCAGTACTTC. Protein product: CASSKGAYEQYF.

The CDR3 reads CASSVKAGQSTDTQYF. The CDR3 nucleotides read TGTGCCAGCAGCGTTAAAGCGGGCCAAAGCACAGATACGCAGTATTTT. The chain recombines TRBV5-4 with TRBJ2-3, with D maybe TRBD2 (6 bases). Trimming cost V 4 bases and J 0 bases, with 15 bases left between them. Germline V gives CDR1 SGHNT, CDR2 YYREEE (reference sequence). This CDR3 is built from 16 residues.

The rearrangement links TRBV20-1 to TRBJ1-1; a possible D gene is TRBD1 (6 bases). The CDR3 runs to 14 residues. CDR1 is DFQATT and CDR2 is SNEGSKA in the germline V gene (reference sequence). V shed 3 bases and J shed 0 bases, with 11 bases lying between them. CDR3 coding DNA: TGCAGTGCTAGTCCAACAGGGATGAACACTGAAGCTTTCTTT. Residues: CSASPTGMNTEAFF.

The genes are TRBV5-6 and TRBJ1-5, with 11 bases lining up with TRBD1. V gave up 4 bases and J gave up 7 bases; unmatched junction bases: 10. This CDR3 spans 16 amino acids. The germline V gene encodes CDR1 SGHDT and CDR2 YYEEEE. The CDR3 sequence: CASSPMGQGVGQPQHF. The CDR3 DNA reads as TGTGCCAGCAGCCCGATGGGACAGGGGGTAGGGCAGCCCCAGCATTTT.

The rearrangement uses TRBV7-8 and TRBJ1-2; tentative D call: TRBD1 (5 bases). Germline CDR1 is SGHVS and CDR2 is FQNEAQ. CDR3 length: 14 residues. V was pared by 6 bases and J by 5 bases, with 16 bases between. In DNA, the CDR3 is TGTGCCAGCAGGGACCGGGGGGGACCTTATGGCTACACCTTC. Translated, it gives CASRDRGGPYGYTF.

The chain recombines TRBV9 with TRBJ2-1; 11 nucleotides match TRBD2. CDR3 length: 16 residues. J was trimmed by 5 bases and V by 0 bases; bases with no gene match: 4. The germline CDR1 and CDR2 sequences are SGDLS and YYNGEE. CDR3 sequence reads: CASSVGLAGGHNEQFF. DNA for the CDR3: TGTGCCAGCAGCGTAGGTTTAGCGGGGGGGCACAATGAGCAGTTCTTC.

V gene TRBV19 combines with J gene TRBJ1-5; D possibly corresponds to TRBD1 (6 bases). V lost 7 bases to trimming and J lost 3 bases, with 16 bases between them. CDR3 length equals 15 residues. Per the germline V gene, CDR1 is LNHDA and CDR2 is SQIVND (reference sequence). As DNA, the CDR3 is TGTGCCAGTATCAGTAACAGGGTCCACAATCAGCCCCAGCATTTT. Translated: CASISNRVHNQPQHF.

The rearrangement uses TRBV4-2 and TRBJ2-7; D unresolved. The V and J ends lost 3 bases and 3 bases respectively, with 9 bases between them. Germline V lookup: CDR1 LGHNA, CDR2 YNFKEQ. The CDR3 has 13 amino acids. CDR3 region: CASSQARNYEQYF. The CDR3 DNA reads TGTGCCAGCAGCCAGGCTAGGAACTACGAGCAGTACTTC.

The V and J genes are TRBV24-1 and TRBJ1-1; D is unresolved. Trimming took off 1 base at V and 11 bases at J, with 13 bases between the two ends. The CDR3 length is 13 residues. From germline, CDR1 is KGHDR and CDR2 SFDVKD. This CDR3 is CATSDLYSRVAFF. For the CDR3, the DNA is TGTGCCACCAGTGATTTATATTCCCGCGTTGCTTTCTTT.

This rearrangement joins TRBV6-6 to TRBJ1-2, with D unclear. This CDR3 has 14 amino acids. With 4 bases removed from V and 4 bases from J, the gap between germline ends came to 13 bases. Germline CDR1 and CDR2: MNHNY and SVGAGI (reference sequence). The CDR3 loop is CASSLKPTAYGYTF. CDR3 bases: TGTGCCAGCAGTTTAAAACCTACAGCCTATGGCTACACCTTC.

The chain has TRBV7-2 and TRBJ1-2; 8 positions agree with TRBD1. Germline V gene sequence: CDR1 SGHTA, CDR2 FQGNSA. The CDR3 is 15 amino acids. The junction had 12 bases not matched to a gene; V was cut back by 4 bases and J by 8 bases. DNA for the CDR3: TGTGCCAGCAGCTCAAGGACAGGGAAGGGTCGGGGCTACACCTTC. Translating it yields CASSSRTGKGRGYTF.

V usage is TRBV11-2 and J usage is TRBJ2-1; D might be TRBD2 (5 bases). CDR1 SGHAT and CDR2 FQNNGV come from the germline V gene. This CDR3 has 16 amino acids. V lost 1 base, J lost 6 bases, and 16 bases lay in between. CDR3 in DNA: TGTGCCAGCAGCTTAGGTGGGTCTAGCAGCGGCAATGAGCAGTTCTTC. Translated: CASSLGGSSSGNEQFF.